The next 6 T cell receptor beta chains were all read from a single sample in a study of blood T cell repertoires in COVID-19. TCRdb's copy holds only in-frame clones and misses some; the assay was immunoSEQ multiplex PCR. The repertoire has around 300,000 clones, about 89% of them found once; the top ten carry less than 2%. The source material was PBMCs or T cells enriched from blood (not recorded which). The receptors originated from a woman aged 40 to 49 who had recovered from COVID-19.

The V and J genes are TRBV5-4 and TRBJ2-3; weak D call: TRBD2 (5 bases). V lost 4 bases and J 3 bases, leaving 9 bases between the germline ends. CDR1 is SGHNT, CDR2 YYREEE, per germline (reference sequence). The CDR3 loop spans 13 amino acids. Here the CDR3 reads CASSGSGTDTQYF. CDR3 nucleotide sequence: TGTGCCAGCAGCGGGAGTGGAACAGATACGCAGTATTTT.

The V and J genes are TRBV11-2 and TRBJ2-3, with D unresolved. Germline CDR1 SGHAT, CDR2 FQNNGV. Trimming shortened V by 1 base and J by 0 bases, and 11 bases separated the two germline ends. This CDR3 has 16 amino acids. CDR3: CASSLAPVTSTDTQYF. The CDR3 DNA follows: TGTGCCAGCAGCTTAGCGCCGGTCACTAGCACAGATACGCAGTATTTT.

This clone was seen a single time. V usage is TRBV27 and J usage is TRBJ2-7; tentatively, D is TRBD2 (7 bases). V was cut by 4 bases and J by 5 bases, with 12 bases left in between. Germline V gene data show CDR1 as MNHEY and CDR2 as SMNVEV (reference sequence). The CDR3 loop spans 13 amino acids. CDR3 amino acids: CASSWGGLDEQYF. The CDR3 nucleotides are TGTGCCAGCAGTTGGGGGGGGCTCGACGAGCAGTACTTC.

V is TRBV11-1 and J is TRBJ2-1, with D possibly matching TRBD1 (5 bases). The V and J ends lost 3 bases and 9 bases respectively, with 18 bases between them. The CDR3 contains 15 residues. The germline V gene has CDR1 SGHAT and CDR2 FQDESV (reference sequence). The DNA of the CDR3 is TGTGCCAGCAGCTTGTTGATGTCAGGGTCCGGTGAGCAGTTCTTC. Residues: CASSLLMSGSGEQFF. The variable domain in full, with the rest retrieved from reference TRBV11-1 and TRBJ2-1, is EAEVAQSPRYKITEKSQAVAFWCDPISGHATLYWYRQILGQGPELLVQFQDESVVDDSQLPKDRFSAERLKGVDSTLKIQPAELGDSAMYLCASSLLMSGSGEQFFGPGTRLTVL.

This clone was seen a single time. This rearrangement joins TRBV27 to TRBJ1-3; D is ambiguous. The V end was cut by 5 bases, the J end by 8 bases, with 19 bases between. CDR1 and CDR2 from the germline V gene are MNHEY and SMNVEV (reference sequence). The CDR3 spans 15 residues. CDR3 DNA sequence: TGTGCCAGCAGTCCCCCGCCACCCCTCGCGGACACCATATATTTT. Its protein product is CASSPPPPLADTIYF.

The rearrangement links TRBV30 to TRBJ1-1, with D maybe TRBD1 (6 bases). The ends were cut back, 3 bases at V and 0 bases at J, with 11 bases in the middle. The CDR3 has 14 residues. Germline V CDR1 and CDR2: GTSNPN, SVGIG (reference sequence). CDR3 coding DNA: TGTGCCTGGAGAGGACAGCAAGTGAACACTGAAGCTTTCTTT. Translating gives CAWRGQQVNTEAFF.